Sequencing of this T cell receptor beta chain was carried out in a study of T cells in Graves' hyperthyroidism and ophthalmopathy. The TCR beta CDR3 regions underwent amplification using RNA transcripts as the source. First-round RT-PCR targeting the TCR CDR3 was performed with the HTBI primer set. TCRdb re-derived calls from the multiplex PCR reads in MiXCR, one entry per CDR3 protein. This sample has over 500,000 distinct CDR3 sequences, with 15% to 20% found just once. Germline V gene sequence: CDR1 SGHVS, CDR2 FNYEAQ. The CDR3 has 16 residues. Trimming took 2 bases from V and 1 from J; bases not matched to a gene: 6. Ophthalmopathy patients had moderate-to-severe active disease, CAS ≥3, NOSPECS ≥4, and disease duration under 3 months. This clonotype was observed at least ten times.

Specimen: blood. The receptor's source is a woman younger than 30 with Graves' ophthalmopathy. The chain recombines TRBV7-6 with TRBJ1-1, with 8 positions matching TRBD1. DNA of the CDR3: TGTGCCAGCAGCTTACTTATGGGACAGGAGAACACTGAAGCTTTCTTT. Translating it yields CASSLLMGQENTEAFF.